This is a list of T cell receptor beta chains from one sample in a study of T cell responses to AZD1222 COVID-19 vaccine. Profiled with immunoSEQ multiplex PCR; TCRdb holds only in-frame clones, not every one. The table lists some 160,000 clones, more than 70% of them singletons. Specimen: peripheral blood, collected on day 0 of AZD1222 vaccination. The receptor set was obtained from an adult in good health. Both conserved end residues are part of each CDR3. The D gene is left open where the match is weak. The listing skips clone size in some rows; elsewhere it reads once, few, many or a size class.

d_call	j_call	clone_size	v_call	cdr3_nt	cdr3_aa
TRBD2	TRBJ2-7	NA	TRBV2	TGTGCCAGCAGTGAAGGGACTAGCTTATCCGCCTACGAGCAGTACTTC	CASSEGTSLSAYEQYF
NA	TRBJ2-7	NA	TRBV7-3	TGTGCCAGCAGCTTAAACGGCGGCAGGGCGACCTACGAGCAGTACTTC	CASSLNGGRATYEQYF
TRBD2	TRBJ2-1	once	TRBV4-1	TGCGCCAGCAGCCGACAGACTAGCGGCACCTACAATGAGCAGTTCTTC	CASSRQTSGTYNEQFF
NA	TRBJ1-3	NA	TRBV10-1	TGCGCCAGCAGTGGGAACAGGAATCCGGGATACTCTGGAAACACCATATATTTT	CASSGNRNPGYSGNTIYF
NA	TRBJ2-7	once	TRBV5-5	TGTGCCAGCAGCTTGGCAGGAATCTACGAGCAGTACTTC	CASSLAGIYEQYF
NA	TRBJ1-2	NA	TRBV7-8	TGTGCCAGCAGCTTAAAGTCAGGGGCAAGTTATGGCTACACCTTC	CASSLKSGASYGYTF
NA	TRBJ2-1	NA	TRBV7-2	TGTGCCAGCAGCCAAGGACCCTGGGGTGAGCAGTTCTTC	CASSQGPWGEQFF
TRBD1	TRBJ1-4	NA	TRBV27	TGTGCCAGCAGGGGACAGGACCAAAAACTGTTTTTT	CASRGQDQKLFF
NA	TRBJ2-2	NA	TRBV4-3	TGCGCCAGCAGCCAACTCAGGGGAACCGGGGAGCTGTTTTTT	CASSQLRGTGELFF
TRBD1	TRBJ2-7	NA	TRBV4-3	TGCGCCAGCAGCCAAGAAAGGGACAGGAGCTCCTACGAGCAGTACTTC	CASSQERDRSSYEQYF
NA	TRBJ1-6	NA	TRBV27	TGTGCCAGCAGTTTTAATGACAGAGGGAATTCACCCCTCCACTTT	CASSFNDRGNSPLHF
NA	TRBJ2-7	NA	TRBV28	TGTGCCAGCAGTTTACAGTACGAGCAGTACTTC	CASSLQYEQYF
TRBD1	TRBJ1-2	NA	TRBV27	TGTGCCAGCAGTTCCTCCGGGACAGGAGTCTATGGCTACACCTTC	CASSSSGTGVYGYTF
NA	TRBJ1-6	once	TRBV28	TGTGCCAGCAGCCGACAGGCGACTAAACCTAATTCACCCCTCCACTTT	CASSRQATKPNSPLHF
NA	TRBJ1-3	NA	TRBV19	TGTGCCAGTACCTCCTTAAGGGCTAACTCTGGAAACACCATATATTTT	CASTSLRANSGNTIYF
NA	TRBJ2-7	NA	TRBV9	TGTGCCAGCAGCGCCGGGACGGGAGTCTACGAGCAGTACTTC	CASSAGTGVYEQYF
NA	TRBJ1-4	NA	TRBV6-5	TGTGCCTCGACGGGACAACTTAATGAAAAACTGTTTTTT	CASTGQLNEKLFF
NA	TRBJ1-2	once	TRBV7-6	TGTGCCAGCAGCTTAGGGGATGGCTACACCTTC	CASSLGDGYTF
NA	TRBJ1-1	NA	TRBV7-9	TGTGCCAGCAGCTTAGTGTCTTCGGTCGCCGCTGAAGCTTTCTTT	CASSLVSSVAAEAFF
TRBD1	TRBJ1-5	NA	TRBV4-3	TGCGCCAGCAGCCAAACAGGGGGCCCCGGGCCCCAGCATTTT	CASSQTGGPGPQHF
TRBD1	TRBJ1-6	few	TRBV27	TGTGCCAGCAGTTTCGACAGGGGCCGAAATAATTCACCCCTCCACTTT	CASSFDRGRNNSPLHF
NA	TRBJ2-5	NA	TRBV7-2	TGTGCCAGCAGCTTAGCGCGAATTTTAGAGACCCAGTACTTC	CASSLARILETQYF
TRBD2	TRBJ2-7	NA	TRBV7-2	TGTGCCAGCAGCTGGCGGGGGGGGAGCTCCTACGAGCAGTACTTC	CASSWRGGSSYEQYF
NA	TRBJ1-5	NA	TRBV19	TGTGCCAGTAGTCCTCCCGAGCGTAGGAGCAATCAGCCCCAGCATTTT	CASSPPERRSNQPQHF
NA	TRBJ1-1	NA	TRBV5-1	TGCGCCAGCAGCTTGGTTGACCTGAACACTGAAGCTTTCTTT	CASSLVDLNTEAFF
NA	TRBJ1-1	few	TRBV7-9	TGTGCCAGCAGCTTAGCCTCAACCGGGGCCGAAGCTTTCTTT	CASSLASTGAEAFF
TRBD1	TRBJ1-5	NA	TRBV28	TGTGCCAGCAGTTTAGTCACAGGGGAGCAGCCCCAGCATTTT	CASSLVTGEQPQHF
NA	TRBJ2-7	once	TRBV5-1	TGCGCCAGCAGCCCGATGGACAGAGCCTACGAGCAGTACTTC	CASSPMDRAYEQYF